These 2 T cell receptor beta chains were all obtained from the same sample, sequenced in a study of cytomegalovirus exposure and HLA in healthy donors. Use of 60 Vbeta and 13 Jbeta primers characterized the PCR. Assay used: immunoSEQ multiplex PCR; TCRdb lists only in-frame clones, some missing. Of about 160,000 clones listed, approximately 80% are singletons. Material for sequencing was PBMCs. Source of these receptors: a male donor in good health and CMV-seropositive.

The chain has TRBV10-3 and TRBJ2-3; 14 bases are shared with TRBD2. The CDR3 sequence is 16 residues long. Germline V gives CDR1 ENHRY, CDR2 SYGVKD. V trimming: 5 bases; J trimming: 1 base; junction bases outside the gene matches: 2. CDR3 in amino acids: CAISLGLAGGTDTQYF. CDR3 DNA: TGTGCCATCAGTCTGGGACTAGCGGGAGGCACAGATACGCAGTATTTT.

The chain carries TRBV19 and TRBJ2-1; 12 bases agree with TRBD2. J was trimmed by 4 bases and V by 5 bases; bases with no gene match: 6. The V gene's germline CDR1 is LNHDA and CDR2 SQIVND (reference sequence). CDR3 length equals 16 residues. CDR3: CASSRTSGVEYNEQFF. The CDR3 region has the DNA TGTGCCAGTAGTCGGACTAGCGGGGTGGAATACAATGAGCAGTTCTTC. The entire variable domain, with the rest obtained from reference TRBV19 and TRBJ2-1, is as follows: DGGITQSPKYLFRKEGQNVTLSCEQNLNHDAMYWYRQDPGQGLRLIYYSQIVNDFQKGDIAEGYSVSREKKESFPLTVTSAQKNPTAFYLCASSRTSGVEYNEQFFGPGTRLTVL.